Each of the 30 T cell receptor beta chains below was sequenced from the same sample in a study of regulatory T cells in long-lasting Graves disease. Arm-PCR of CDR3 regions and iRepertoire HTBI primers were the basis on which TCR beta libraries were built. TCRdb analysed the multiplex PCR reads with MiXCR anew, one entry per CDR3 protein. The sample gives 400,000 to 450,000 distinct CDR3 sequences, roughly 15% of which show up once; about 10% is in the top ten. The time point denotes: newly diagnosed GD, antithyroid drugs for less than 3 months. The authors made the TCR library using RNA they extracted from PBMCs. These data also formed part of another study, on T cells in Graves' hyperthyroidism and ophthalmopathy.

The input for sequencing was peripheral blood mononuclear cells (PBMCs), taken at new diagnosis, from a patient treated with antithyroid drugs. Every receptor here comes from a woman aged 30 to 39 with Graves disease.

This clonotype was detected many times. The CDR3 DNA reads TGTGCCAGCGGCTCAGTGAACACTGAAGCTTTCTTT. Translated, it gives CASGSVNTEAFF. The gene calls are TRBV6-4 and TRBJ1-1; D is undetermined. The V gene lost 8 bases and the J gene lost 0 bases, with 7 bases spanning the gap. The CDR3 length is 12 residues. CDR1 and CDR2 (germline): MRHNA, SNTAGT.

In its sample, this clonotype was seen once. One base away lies a much larger clone, so this may be a sequencing read error. The J gene is TRBJ2-5, the V gene TRBV20-1; D gene ambiguous. CDR3 size: 10 residues. With 6 bases removed from V and 11 bases from J, the gap between germline ends came to 13 bases. CDR1 is DFQATT and CDR2 is SNEGSKA in the germline V gene (reference sequence). CDR3 sequence: CSAMWGEQYF. For the CDR3, the DNA is TGCAGTGCAATGTGGGGTGAGCAGTACTTC.

This clonotype was recorded a few times. The chain joins TRBV18 to TRBJ2-7; TRBD2 matches at 10 bases. The V segment lost 0 bases and the J segment 0 bases; nucleotides outside the gene matches: 2. Germline loops: CDR1 KGHSH, CDR2 LQKENI. This CDR3 is built from 16 residues. The CDR3 loop is CASSPPSGRGSYEQYF. The CDR3 DNA reads as TGTGCCAGCTCACCACCGAGCGGGAGGGGCTCCTACGAGCAGTACTTC.

This clonotype was seen just once. The chain couples TRBV30 to TRBJ2-5; D unclear. The germline V and J ends were trimmed by 2 bases and 5 bases, with 9 bases remaining between them. This CDR3 has 12 residues. Germline-derived CDR1 and CDR2 are GTSNPN and SVGIG (reference sequence). The CDR3 DNA sequence: TGTGCCTGGAGTCCGCAGAGGGAGACCCAGTACTTC. Protein sequence: CAWSPQRETQYF.

This clonotype turned up a few times. The CDR3 nucleotides are TGCGCCAGCGCAGGGGCCCTTGGGGCCAACGTCCTGACTTTC. Translation gives CASAGALGANVLTF. V usage is TRBV5-1 and J usage is TRBJ2-6, with D perhaps TRBD1 (6 bases). The CDR3 extends over 14 amino acids. Trimming took 7 bases from V and 3 from J, leaving 11 bases between them. Per the germline V gene, CDR1 is SGHRS and CDR2 is YFSETQ.

V usage is TRBV9 and J usage is TRBJ2-7, with TRBD2 matching over 9 bases. The ends lost 4 bases at V and 5 bases at J; junction bases unmatched: 10. CDR1 and CDR2 from the germline V gene are SGDLS and YYNGEE. The CDR3 is 15 amino acids. The CDR3 sequence is CASSLSGRPPDEQYF. In nucleotides, the CDR3 is TGTGCCAGCAGCTTGAGCGGGAGGCCTCCTGACGAGCAGTACTTC.

This clonotype was observed many times. The V and J genes are TRBV28 and TRBJ1-5; no clear D. The V end was cut by 5 bases, the J end by 10 bases, with 18 bases between. CDR3 length: 14 residues. Germline-derived CDR1 and CDR2 are MDHEN and SYDVKM. CDR3 residues: CASSAHRESSPQHF. CDR3 in DNA: TGTGCCAGCAGTGCCCACCGCGAGAGCAGCCCCCAGCATTTT.

This clonotype was observed a single time. The CDR3, as DNA: TGTGCCAGCAGCTTTGGTACAGGAGCCCAGCAGTTCTTC. Translating it yields CASSFGTGAQQFF. The V gene is TRBV7-9, the J gene TRBJ2-1; perhaps TRBD1 as D (5 bases). Germline V lookup: CDR1 SEHNR, CDR2 FQNEAQ (reference sequence). V was pared by 3 bases and J by 11 bases, with 14 bases between. This CDR3 spans 13 amino acids.

J is TRBJ2-3 and V is TRBV20-1; no clear D. V lost 3 bases and J lost 1, with 5 bases in between. CDR3 length: 12 residues. The germline V gene encodes CDR1 DFQATT and CDR2 SNEGSKA (reference sequence). The CDR3 protein is CSASLGTDTQYF. Here the CDR3 DNA reads TGCAGTGCTAGCCTCGGCACAGATACGCAGTATTTT.

This clonotype was seen repeatedly, ten times or more. The chain carries TRBV6-1 and TRBJ1-1, with D possibly matching TRBD1 (5 bases). Germline V gene sequence: CDR1 MNHNS, CDR2 SASEGT. V was trimmed by 7 bases and J by 1 base, leaving 10 bases between them. CDR3 length equals 13 residues. CDR3 DNA: TGTGCCAGCACAGACAGACGGAACACTGAAGCTTTCTTT. It specifies CASTDRRNTEAFF.

This clonotype appeared many times. The CDR3 here is CASSLSVGSNQPQHF. For the CDR3, the DNA is TGTGCCAGCAGTTTATCGGTTGGAAGCAATCAGCCCCAGCATTTT. This chain links TRBV27 with TRBJ1-5; D unclear. Deletions cut 0 bases from V and 1 base from J, with 7 bases between. CDR3 length: 15 amino acids. CDR1 and CDR2 from the germline V gene are MNHEY and SMNVEV (reference sequence).

This clonotype was counted at least ten times. The chain recombines TRBV2 with TRBJ1-5; TRBD1 matches 8 bases. This CDR3 has 13 residues. Germline V gene sequence: CDR1 SNHLY, CDR2 FYNNEI. J was trimmed by 7 bases and V by 7 bases; bases with no gene match: 6. The CDR3 reads CASNGQGEQPQHF. The CDR3 coding sequence is TGTGCCAGCAACGGACAGGGCGAACAGCCCCAGCATTTT.

Regarding this clonotype: A clone one base away is much larger, so this may be a read error. This chain connects TRBV20-1 to TRBJ2-1; D remains ambiguous. Between the trimmed V and J ends, which lost 2 bases and 8 bases, there was a span of 19 bases. This CDR3 spans 15 amino acids. CDR1 and CDR2 from the germline V gene are DFQATT and SNEGSKA (reference sequence). DNA for the CDR3: TGCAGTGCTAGAATCCCTCTGGGGTCATCGCATGAGCAGTTCTTC. Translation gives CSARIPLGSSHEQFF.

The rearrangement uses TRBV5-1 and TRBJ2-7, with TRBD1 matching over 12 bases. The CDR3 totals 15 residues. The V gene end was trimmed by 7 bases and the J gene end by 0 bases; junction bases not matched to a gene: 5. Germline CDR1 is SGHRS and CDR2 is YFSETQ. The CDR3 DNA reads as TGCGCCAGCCATCCGGGACAGGGGGCCTCCTACGAGCAGTACTTC. Translation gives CASHPGQGASYEQYF.

The V and J genes are TRBV12-3 or TRBV12-4 and TRBJ2-3, with TRBD2 matching over 12 bases. J gave up 2 bases and V 7 bases, and 4 bases lay outside the gene matches. This CDR3 has 15 amino acids. The chain's CDR3 is CASIRTSGNTDTQYF. CDR3 bases: TGTGCCAGCATTCGGACTAGCGGGAACACAGATACGCAGTATTTT.

In its sample, this clonotype was seen a few times. The CDR3 carries no conserved terminal phenylalanine or tryptophan, so it likely arises from a read error. It is unclear where the CDR3 begins or ends on the DNA, so no DNA is shown, and the CDR3 is as TCRdb lists it. This chain joins TRBV7-2 and TRBJ2-1; TRBD1, the D gene given by the table, was not confirmed from the DNA. The CDR3 length equals 19 residues, ends included. Germline-derived CDR1 and CDR2 are SGHTA and FQGNSA. The CDR3: CASSLGTIGAQTGSVVSLS.

This clonotype has only a few counts. The V call is TRBV29-1, the J call TRBJ2-7; 9 bases fit TRBD1. The CDR3 has 13 residues. Germline values: CDR1 SQVTM, CDR2 ANQGSEA. V trimming: 6 bases; J trimming: 2 bases; junction bases outside the gene matches: 5. CDR3 nucleotide sequence: TGCAGCGTACTGACAGGGGGGCCCTACGAGCAGTACTTC. This sequence encodes CSVLTGGPYEQYF.

In this sample, this clonotype turned up many times. The V and J genes are TRBV19 and TRBJ2-2; 9 nucleotides line up with TRBD2. Losses at the gene ends were 3 bases for V and 6 bases for J; bases not matched to a gene: 11. The CDR3 is 17 amino acids. The germline V gene encodes CDR1 LNHDA and CDR2 SQIVND (reference sequence). CDR3 coding DNA: TGTGCCAGTAGTATGTTTGGCGGGAGGGCCGAACCCGGGGAGCTGTTTTTT. This gives the protein CASSMFGGRAEPGELFF.

There are many counts of this clonotype. The chain uses TRBV28 and TRBJ2-5, with TRBD2 as a possible D gene (6 bases). The germline V gene encodes CDR1 MDHEN and CDR2 SYDVKM. The CDR3 loop spans 14 amino acids. V was clipped by 5 bases and J by 2 bases, with 12 bases between them. In DNA, the CDR3 is TGTGCCAGCAGTATCCGGGACTTACAAGAGACCCAGTACTTC. This codes for CASSIRDLQETQYF.

This clonotype was seen many times. V and J are TRBV6-1 and TRBJ1-1; D uncertain. Trimming cost V 4 bases and J 1 base, with 7 bases left between them. The CDR3 extends over 13 amino acids. Germline loops: CDR1 MNHNS, CDR2 SASEGT. The CDR3 sequence: CASSADPNTEAFF. The CDR3 region has the DNA TGTGCCAGCAGTGCCGACCCGAACACTGAAGCTTTCTTT.

Many counts were recorded for this clonotype. This chain connects TRBV27 to TRBJ1-2; 8 positions agree with TRBD1. Germline CDR1 is MNHEY and CDR2 is SMNVEV (reference sequence). V was pared by 5 bases and J by 6 bases, with 11 bases of the junction left unmatched. CDR3 length: 15 amino acids. The CDR3 protein is CASSPTGAGLDGYTF. CDR3 sequence (DNA): TGTGCCAGCAGTCCGACAGGGGCCGGACTCGATGGCTACACCTTC.

At least ten counts were recorded for this clonotype. The V gene is TRBV7-8, the J gene TRBJ2-7; 7 nucleotides line up with TRBD2. Germline loops: CDR1 SGHVS, CDR2 FQNEAQ. V lost 0 bases to trimming and J lost 2 bases; unmatched junction nucleotides: 4. The CDR3 is made up of 15 amino acids. The CDR3, as DNA: TGTGCCAGCAGCTTAGCTCGCACTAGCGCCTACGAGCAGTACTTC. It translates to CASSLARTSAYEQYF.

A note on this clonotype: Being one base from a much bigger clone, this may be a read error. The chain carries TRBV6-2 or TRBV6-3 and TRBJ1-2; D call uncertain. V dropped 7 bases and J dropped 8 bases, with 17 bases sitting between them. The CDR3 spans 13 residues. The germline CDR1 and CDR2 sequences are MNHEY and SVGEGT. This CDR3 reads CASNPGLRRGYTF. CDR3 nucleotides: TGTGCCAGCAATCCCGGACTCCGGAGAGGCTACACCTTC.

The chain recombines TRBV2 with TRBJ1-3; D gene ambiguous. From germline, CDR1 is SNHLY and CDR2 FYNNEI. V was shortened by 4 bases and J by 2 bases, with 9 bases between the two germline ends. The CDR3 is 14 amino acids. The CDR3 DNA sequence: TGTGCCAGCAGTGCGGACTTCACTGGAAACACCATATATTTT. Amino acid sequence: CASSADFTGNTIYF.

This clonotype has a count of ten or more. The chain recombines TRBV30 with TRBJ2-7, with D tentatively TRBD1 or TRBD2 (5 bases each). The length of the CDR3 is 15 residues. Germline V CDR1 and CDR2: GTSNPN, SVGIG (reference sequence). V was trimmed by 1 base and J by 2 bases, leaving 15 bases between them. CDR3 DNA sequence: TGTGCCTGGAGTGCGTTGGCAGGGAGCCCCTACGAGCAGTACTTC. This translates into CAWSALAGSPYEQYF.

This clonotype was seen only a few times. This may come from a read error, since a much larger clone is one base off. The rearrangement joins TRBV20-1 to TRBJ1-1, with 9 positions matching TRBD1. Germline trimming cut 4 bases from V and 1 base from J; bases unmatched to any gene: 7. The CDR3 loop spans 15 amino acids. Germline lookup yields CDR1 DFQATT and CDR2 SNEGSKA (reference sequence). CDR3 bases: TGCAGTGCTATGGGACAGGGCTCTAAGAACACTGAAGCTTTCTTT. Its translation is CSAMGQGSKNTEAFF.

The genes are TRBV5-1 and TRBJ2-5; the D gene is possibly TRBD2 (6 bases). The germline V and J ends were trimmed by 0 bases and 3 bases, with 9 bases remaining between them. This CDR3 contains 14 residues. Germline-derived CDR1 and CDR2 are SGHRS and YFSETQ. The CDR3 region is CASSLDPSEETQYF. The CDR3 DNA reads as TGCGCCAGCAGCTTGGATCCTAGCGAAGAGACCCAGTACTTC.

At least ten counts were recorded for this clonotype. V gene TRBV5-4 combines with J gene TRBJ1-1; D remains unclear. In germline, CDR1 is SGHNT, CDR2 YYREEE (reference sequence). Between the trimmed V and J ends, which lost 0 bases and 2 bases, there was a span of 14 bases. The CDR3 has 16 amino acids. This chain's CDR3 is CASSLAGKGSNTEAFF. In DNA, the CDR3 is TGTGCCAGCAGCTTGGCCGGGAAGGGATCCAACACTGAAGCTTTCTTT.

The V and J genes are TRBV7-9 and TRBJ2-5; 10 bases match TRBD1. J was trimmed by 9 bases and V by 5 bases; bases with no gene match: 6. Germline-derived CDR1 and CDR2 are SEHNR and FQNEAQ (reference sequence). There are 13 residues in the CDR3. The CDR3 DNA follows: TGTGCCAGCAGCCGCGGACAGGGGGAGGCCCAGTACTTC. Its translation: CASSRGQGEAQYF.

This clonotype occurred many times. An end of the junction differs from the germline gene, which may be a read error. V and J are TRBV18 and TRBJ2-7; 10 bases fit TRBD2. The CDR3 has 16 amino acids. Looked up from germline, CDR1 is KGHSH and CDR2 is LQKENI. The CDR3 sequence is CASSPRAGGTPYKQYF. The CDR3 coding sequence is TGTGCCAGCTCACCTCGAGCGGGAGGGACCCCCTACAAGCAGTACTTC.